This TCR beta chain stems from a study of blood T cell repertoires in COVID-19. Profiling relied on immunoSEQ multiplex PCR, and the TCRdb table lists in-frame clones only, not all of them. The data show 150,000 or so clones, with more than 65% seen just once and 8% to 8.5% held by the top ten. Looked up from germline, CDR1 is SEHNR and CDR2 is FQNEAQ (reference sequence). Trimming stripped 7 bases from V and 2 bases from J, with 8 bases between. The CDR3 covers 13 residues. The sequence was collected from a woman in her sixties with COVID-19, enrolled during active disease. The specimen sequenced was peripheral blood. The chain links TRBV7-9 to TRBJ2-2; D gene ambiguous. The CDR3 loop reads CASNTVNTGELFF. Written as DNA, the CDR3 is TGTGCCAGCAACACAGTAAACACCGGGGAGCTGTTTTTT.